These T cell receptor beta chains were read from a single sample in a study of blood T cell repertoires in COVID-19. This table comes from immunoSEQ multiplex PCR, and its TCRdb copy is limited to in-frame clones, with some not included. The table shows roughly 100,000 clones, with about two thirds occurring only once. The sequencing input was peripheral blood. Receptors were obtained from a human donor with acute or convalescent COVID-19. The donor label of this sample is uncertain. CDR3s include the opening cysteine and the closing phenylalanine or tryptophan. The order of the fields is V gene, clone size, D gene, J gene, CDR3 DNA, CDR3 protein. D genes are given only for firm matches. Not all rows give a size; the values are once, few, many and, for expanded clones, a class.

>TRBV2|-|-|TRBJ2-5
TGTGCCAGCAGTGACCGAGAGACCCAGTACTTC
CASSDRETQYF
>TRBV6-5|once|-|TRBJ1-4
TGTGCCAGCAGTTTGGACAGTGGAAATGAAAAACTGTTTTTT
CASSLDSGNEKLFF
>TRBV9|-|TRBD2|TRBJ2-3
TGTGCCAGCAGCGTAGCCTTTGCGGGGGGGCCGGCAGATACGCAGTATTTT
CASSVAFAGGPADTQYF
>TRBV6-2/TRBV6-3|-|-|TRBJ2-3
TGTGCCAGCAGTTACCCAACGTCGGGGAGCACAGATACGCAGTATTTT
CASSYPTSGSTDTQYF
>TRBV5-8|-|TRBD1|TRBJ1-5
TGTGCCAGCAGCTTGGGGGACAGCCTCAATCAGCCCCAGCATTTT
CASSLGDSLNQPQHF
>TRBV27|-|-|TRBJ1-1
TGTGCCAGCAGTTTATCAGGGGGCACTGAAGCTTTCTTT
CASSLSGGTEAFF
>TRBV7-9|-|TRBD1|TRBJ1-1
TGTGCCAGCAGCGGGACAGGACGCTACACTGAAGCTTTCTTT
CASSGTGRYTEAFF
>TRBV19|-|TRBD1|TRBJ1-1
TGTGCCAGTAGTCCCGGGACAGTGGGAGCTTTCTTT
CASSPGTVGAFF
>TRBV2|-|TRBD1|TRBJ2-3
TGTGCCAGCAGTGCTTTAAGGACAGGATCAGATACGCAGTATTTT
CASSALRTGSDTQYF
>TRBV30|-|-|TRBJ1-5
TGTGCCTGGAGTGTGCAGGGCAATCAGCCCCAGCATTTT
CAWSVQGNQPQHF
>TRBV20-1|-|-|TRBJ2-3
TGCAGTGCTAGCCCCGGCGGTACGCAGTATTTT
CSASPGGTQYF
>TRBV29-1|few|TRBD2|TRBJ2-5
TGCAGCGTTGACGGACTAGCGGGCGGGGGGTACCAAGAGACCCAGTACTTC
CSVDGLAGGGYQETQYF
>TRBV19|once|-|TRBJ2-1
TGTGCCAGTAGTCAAGAGTGGAATGAGCAGTTCTTC
CASSQEWNEQFF
>TRBV6-1|-|-|TRBJ1-2
TGTGCCAGCAGTGAAGCGGGAGGGGGGAACTATGGCTACACCTTC
CASSEAGGGNYGYTF
>TRBV4-1|-|TRBD1|TRBJ1-4
TGCGCCAGCAGCCAAGATGCAGGGGGCTGGGAAAAACTGTTTTTT
CASSQDAGGWEKLFF
>TRBV11-2|-|-|TRBJ1-6
TGTGCCAGCAGCTTAGGTAGACAGTTCTTGAGGTCACCCCTCCACTTT
CASSLGRQFLRSPLHF
>TRBV12-3/TRBV12-4|once|-|TRBJ1-2
TGTGCCAGCAGTTTCATTAGTGGCTACACCTTC
CASSFISGYTF
>TRBV19|-|-|TRBJ2-2
TGTGCCTCCTCGGGGATCGCGAACACCGGGGAGCTGTTTTTT
CASSGIANTGELFF
>TRBV6-5|-|TRBD1|TRBJ1-6
TGTGCCAGCAGTTACTCAGACAGGGGGCGTTCACCCCTCCACTTT
CASSYSDRGRSPLHF
>TRBV27|once|TRBD1|TRBJ1-1
TGTGCCAGCAGTTTAGAACAGGGGGATGAAGCTTTCTTT
CASSLEQGDEAFF
>TRBV5-1|-|TRBD1|TRBJ1-2
TGCGCCAGCAGCTCCGGGACAGGGGGGAACTATGGCTACACCTTC
CASSSGTGGNYGYTF
>TRBV29-1|-|TRBD1|TRBJ1-2
TGCAGCGTTGGGGGTAGGGGGCATGGCTACACCTTC
CSVGGRGHGYTF
>TRBV5-6|once|TRBD2|TRBJ2-5
TGTGCCAGCCACGTGCGCGGGGGGGCTGGGAAGACCCAGTACTTC
CASHVRGGAGKTQYF
>TRBV3-1/TRBV3-2|few|TRBD1|TRBJ1-1
TGTGCCAGCAGCTATATCCCGGGACAGGGAGGTACTGAAGCTTTCTTT
CASSYIPGQGGTEAFF
>TRBV7-9|-|TRBD2|TRBJ2-3
TGTGCCAGCAGCTCCCGACGGGGGGACGGCACAGATACGCAGTATTTT
CASSSRRGDGTDTQYF
>TRBV19|-|TRBD1|TRBJ1-6
TGTGCCAGTAGTGTCCGGGACAGGGATAATTCACCCCTCCACTTT
CASSVRDRDNSPLHF
>TRBV27|few|-|TRBJ1-5
TGTGCCAGCAGTTTGAGAAGCGTTAGCAATCAGCCCCAGCATTTT
CASSLRSVSNQPQHF
>TRBV18|-|-|TRBJ1-1
TGTGCCAGCTCACCTCGGGGACTCACTGAAGCTTTCTTT
CASSPRGLTEAFF
>TRBV5-1|-|TRBD1|TRBJ2-5
TGCGCCAGCAGCCTTGGACAGGCGGAGACCCAGTACTTC
CASSLGQAETQYF
>TRBV5-1|-|TRBD1|TRBJ1-2
TGCGCCAGCAGCGAGGGACAGGGCAACTATGGCTACACCTTC
CASSEGQGNYGYTF
>TRBV7-2|-|-|TRBJ1-5
TGTGCCAGCAAGCCACAGGGAAGTTGGCAGCCCCAGCATTTT
CASKPQGSWQPQHF
>TRBV2|-|TRBD1|TRBJ1-5
TGTGCCAGCAGCCGCACCGGGACAGGCCTCAATCAGCCCCAGCATTTT
CASSRTGTGLNQPQHF
>TRBV6-5|few|-|TRBJ1-2
TGTGCCAGCAGTTACTCGCCAGCGGCTACGGGCTACACCTTC
CASSYSPAATGYTF
>TRBV5-1|-|TRBD1|TRBJ2-5
TGCGCCAGCAGCTCCGGTAGGAACAGGGGGGAAGAGACCCAGTACTTC
CASSSGRNRGEETQYF
>TRBV2|-|TRBD2|TRBJ2-7
TGTGCCAGCACCTGGGCGGGGGGAAGGGTCTACGAGCAGTACTTC
CASTWAGGRVYEQYF
>TRBV5-1|-|TRBD1|TRBJ1-4
TGCGCCAGCAGCCCGACAGGGTTGTTGACTAATGAAAAACTGTTTTTT
CASSPTGLLTNEKLFF
>TRBV2|-|-|TRBJ2-7
TGTGCCAGCAGTCAGGCCGATTACGAGCAGTACTTC
CASSQADYEQYF
>TRBV11-2|-|TRBD1|TRBJ2-4
TGTGCCAGCAGCTTCCTGGGACAGGGAAGAAACATTCAGTACTTC
CASSFLGQGRNIQYF
>TRBV7-9|-|-|TRBJ1-1
TGTGCCAGCAGCGGTCAGAGCGCTCGGAACACTGAAGCTTTCTTT
CASSGQSARNTEAFF
>TRBV7-9|few|-|TRBJ1-4
TGTGCCAGCAGCCCAGGGGAGGGTATGACTAATGAAAAACTGTTTTTT
CASSPGEGMTNEKLFF
>TRBV11-1|-|TRBD1|TRBJ2-5
TGTGCCAGCAGCTCGGACAGGGGGAGGGAGACCCAGTACTTC
CASSSDRGRETQYF
>TRBV18|few|TRBD1|TRBJ1-3
TGTGCCAGCTCTTTAACCGGGACAGGCGTCTCTGGAAACACCATATATTTT
CASSLTGTGVSGNTIYF
>TRBV5-1|-|TRBD1|TRBJ2-7
TGCGCCAGCAGCAGGGACAGGCGTACCTACGAGCAGTACTTC
CASSRDRRTYEQYF
>TRBV12-5|-|-|TRBJ1-2
TGTGCTAGTGGTTTGGGGTCAGCTAACTATGGCTACACCTTC
CASGLGSANYGYTF
>TRBV6-4|-|-|TRBJ1-3
TGTGCCAGCACCAAACAGGAGAGCTCTGGAAACACCATATATTTT
CASTKQESSGNTIYF
>TRBV12-5|-|TRBD1|TRBJ2-3
TGTGCTAGTGGTCCCCGGACAGGGGAGTCCACAGATACGCAGTATTTT
CASGPRTGESTDTQYF
>TRBV4-2|-|-|TRBJ1-5
TGTGCCAGCAGCCAAGATGGGCAGGGAAAGAATCAGCCCCAGCATTTT
CASSQDGQGKNQPQHF
>TRBV27|-|TRBD1|TRBJ2-1
TGTGCCAGCAGTTGGGACAGCTACAATGAGCAGTTCTTC
CASSWDSYNEQFF
>TRBV13|-|-|TRBJ2-2
TGTGCCAGCAGCTTGATGCCCACTTACCAGGCATCGAACACCGGGGAGCTGTTTTTT
CASSLMPTYQASNTGELFF
>TRBV6-4|-|-|TRBJ1-2
TGTGCCAGCAGTGACGGGTCGGGCGGGAGCTATGGCTACACCTTC
CASSDGSGGSYGYTF
>TRBV5-1|-|TRBD1|TRBJ2-5
TGCGCCAGCAGCCAGGGCACAGGGGTTGAGACCCAGTACTTC
CASSQGTGVETQYF
>TRBV6-5|-|TRBD2|TRBJ2-3
TGTGCCAGCAGCGGGACTAGACCAGATACGCAGTATTTT
CASSGTRPDTQYF
>TRBV30|-|TRBD1|TRBJ1-6
TGTGCCTGGCGAGTTCCGGGACAGGGGGCGGCACCCCTCCACTTT
CAWRVPGQGAAPLHF
>TRBV6-5|-|TRBD1|TRBJ1-3
TGTGCCACCACACAGGGGAGGTCTGGAAACACCATATATTTT
CATTQGRSGNTIYF
>TRBV7-9|-|-|TRBJ2-1
TGTGCCAGCAGTTCGTTTAGCTCCTACAATGAGCAGTTCTTC
CASSSFSSYNEQFF